A single sample is the source of the 3 T cell receptor beta chains below, sequenced in a study of PD-L1 blockade in urothelial cancer (TCRdb year 2017). To prepare the library, the immunoSEQ multiplex PCR assay was applied. TCRdb stores this immuneACCESS table with in-frame sequences only. Part of the clones is absent; in the studies checked, under half of the shortfall reflects unresolved V genes, and no reason is known for the rest. This sample is represented by tens of thousands of clones; 84% of them were singletons. The top ten constitute 4.7% of the sample. Sequencing used PBMCs, obtained around atezolizumab (anti-PD-L1) treatment. These receptor sequences come from a man aged 65 to 85 with urothelial cancer.

V and J are TRBV6-1 and TRBJ2-4, with 12 nucleotides matching TRBD2. CDR3 size: 17 residues. The J segment lost 6 bases and the V segment lost 2 bases, leaving 8 bases of the junction unmatched. Looked up from germline, CDR1 is MNHNS and CDR2 is SASEGT. The CDR3 DNA follows: TGTGCCAGCAGTGAAAGTCTAGCGGGAGGGCCCGGAAACATTCAGTACTTC. Protein sequence: CASSESLAGGPGNIQYF.

The V and J genes are TRBV5-1 and TRBJ2-1, with 8 bases fitting TRBD1. In germline, CDR1 is SGHRS, CDR2 YFSETQ. The CDR3 is made up of 15 amino acids. The junction had 10 bases not matched to a gene; V was cut back by 2 bases and J by 9 bases. CDR3 bases: TGCGCCAGCAGCTTCGATGGACAGGGAGTGATTGAGCAGTTCTTC. It codes for CASSFDGQGVIEQFF.

The chain carries TRBV7-8 and TRBJ2-7; 7 nucleotides agree with TRBD1. V gave up 8 bases and J gave up 5 bases; unmatched junction bases: 15. CDR3 length: 15 residues. CDR1 and CDR2 (germline): SGHVS, FQNEAQ. This CDR3 reads CASVPPGGVRNEQYF. The CDR3 nucleotides read TGTGCCAGCGTTCCCCCAGGGGGAGTGAGAAACGAGCAGTACTTC.